The clone carrying this TCR beta chain appeared once. In the original analysis: Amplification of reference gene primers was used by the study to estimate nucleated cell counts. The protocol was immunoSEQ multiplex PCR, while the TCRdb copy is restricted to in-frame clones and leaves out a portion. The V and J calls and the clone size are those of that table, but D and trimming were determined from the DNA. The table includes about 97,000 clones, around nine tenths detected once. The sample comes from a study of blood T cell repertoires in COVID-19. For the study at large: Samples of COVID-19 (acute and convalescent) were obtained from the United States, Italy and Spain. PBMCs, B-cell-depleted T cells, or T cells provided the cDNA or gDNA that made up the material.

CDR1 is MDHEN and CDR2 is SYDVKM in the germline V gene. This CDR3 is 15 amino acids long. The germline V and J ends were trimmed by 6 bases and 2 bases, with 14 bases remaining between them. This chain links TRBV28 with TRBJ1-3, with D possibly TRBD1 on 5 matching bases. What was sequenced was peripheral blood. The clonotype originates from a human donor in a cohort sampled during active COVID-19. The CDR3 region has the DNA TGTGCCAGCAGCCGAACCGGGGGGGCTGGAAACACCATATATTTT. Protein product: CASSRTGGAGNTIYF.